This TCR beta chain was captured by sequencing in a study of OX40 agonist ivuxolimab in advanced cancers. Per the germline V gene, CDR1 is SGHAT and CDR2 is FQNNGV. V trimming: 2 bases; J trimming: 6 bases; junction bases outside the gene matches: 6. The length of the CDR3 is 16 residues. Measured with immunoSEQ multiplex PCR; TCRdb has only the in-frame clones, and not every one. The sample has around 69,000 clones; almost 90% are singletons. The V call is TRBV11-2, the J call TRBJ2-2, with 10 bases identical to TRBD2. The sample was CD4+ or CD8+ T cells sorted from blood, taken in a trial of the OX40 agonist ivuxolimab. The source is an adult with an advanced solid tumor such as melanoma, head and neck, liver or kidney cancer. CDR3 residues: CASSLIKRGGPGELFF. In nucleotides, the CDR3 is TGTGCCAGCAGCTTAATAAAGCGGGGGGGCCCCGGGGAGCTGTTTTTT.